Listed below are T cell receptor beta chains from one sample, sequenced in a study of blood T cell repertoires in COVID-19. The method was immunoSEQ multiplex PCR; TCRdb's version includes in-frame clones alone and lacks a portion of them. Of some 95,000 clones in the sample, roughly nine tenths are singletons; the top ten hold about 5%. Sequencing was done on a sample of peripheral blood. Every receptor here comes from a man in his sixties or seventies with acute or convalescent COVID-19. CDR3s include the opening cysteine and the closing phenylalanine or tryptophan. D genes are given only for firm matches. Some rows mark clone size as missing; the rest say once, few, many or name a class of expanded clone.

j_call | v_call | d_call | clone_size | cdr3_aa | cdr3_nt
TRBJ1-2 | TRBV5-8 | - | - | CASSYGQFYGYTF | TGTGCCAGCAGCTACGGACAGTTCTATGGCTACACCTTC
TRBJ1-5 | TRBV29-1 | TRBD1 | - | CSVQGAGSNQPQHF | TGCAGCGTCCAGGGGGCGGGTAGCAATCAGCCCCAGCATTTT
TRBJ2-5 | TRBV19 | TRBD1 | - | CASSVNRGRIETQYF | TGTGCCAGTAGTGTAAACAGGGGGCGGATAGAGACCCAGTACTTC
TRBJ1-1 | TRBV11-3 | TRBD1 | once | CASSDRDRGEAFF | TGTGCCAGCAGCGACAGGGACAGGGGTGAAGCTTTCTTT
TRBJ2-4 | TRBV7-9 | - | - | CASSSRRPDVGGNIQYF | TGTGCCAGCAGCTCACGCCGACCGGATGTGGGGGGAAACATTCAGTACTTC
TRBJ1-2 | TRBV5-1 | TRBD1 | - | CASSFGTGNGYTF | TGCGCCAGCAGCTTCGGGACAGGGAATGGCTACACCTTC
TRBJ2-3 | TRBV15 | - | few | CATSRGEGGTDTQYF | TGTGCCACCAGCAGAGGGGAAGGGGGCACAGATACGCAGTATTTT
TRBJ2-7 | TRBV30 | TRBD1 | - | CAWSPIGTGNYEQYF | TGTGCCTGGAGCCCTATCGGGACAGGAAACTACGAGCAGTACTTC
TRBJ2-2 | TRBV12-5 | TRBD1 | - | CASGLRTGHTGELFF | TGTGCTAGTGGTCTCCGGACAGGGCACACCGGGGAGCTGTTTTTT
TRBJ1-6 | TRBV7-3 | - | - | CASSSHPYNSPLHF | TGTGCCAGCAGCTCACACCCCTATAATTCACCCCTCCACTTT
TRBJ1-2 | TRBV2 | - | - | CASTNGQNYGYTF | TGTGCCAGCACGAACGGACAGAACTATGGCTACACCTTC
TRBJ2-7 | TRBV29-1 | TRBD2 | - | CSVDSGGSNEQYF | TGCAGCGTTGACTCCGGGGGGTCCAACGAGCAGTACTTC
TRBJ2-5 | TRBV6-5 | - | - | CASSPFPGPQETQYF | TGTGCCAGCAGCCCCTTCCCAGGGCCTCAAGAGACCCAGTACTTC
TRBJ2-5 | TRBV5-1 | TRBD2 | - | CASSQGLAGGRETQYF | TGCGCCAGCAGTCAGGGGCTAGCGGGGGGGCGAGAGACCCAGTACTTC
TRBJ2-6 | TRBV28 | - | - | CASSFDRWESGANVLTF | TGTGCCAGCAGTTTCGACAGGTGGGAGTCTGGGGCCAACGTCCTGACTTTC
TRBJ1-2 | TRBV5-1 | TRBD1 | - | CASSPRTGDGYTF | TGCGCCAGCAGCCCCAGGACAGGGGATGGCTACACCTTC
TRBJ1-4 | TRBV5-1 | TRBD1 | - | CASSPGQGPRTNEKLFF | TGCGCCAGCAGCCCGGGACAGGGACCTCGAACTAATGAAAAACTGTTTTTT
TRBJ1-6 | TRBV3-1/TRBV3-2 | - | - | CASSQERAGVGSPLHF | TGTGCCAGCAGCCAAGAAAGGGCAGGGGTGGGTTCACCCCTCCACTTT
TRBJ1-1 | TRBV6-1 | - | - | CASSDGGRINTEAFF | TGTGCCAGCAGTGACGGGGGGCGGATTAACACTGAAGCTTTCTTT
TRBJ1-4 | TRBV3-1/TRBV3-2 | - | - | CASSHGQAHEKLFF | TGTGCCAGCAGTCATGGGCAGGCGCACGAAAAACTGTTTTTT
TRBJ2-2 | TRBV6-6 | - | - | CASNINTGELFF | TGTGCCAGCAACATTAACACCGGGGAGCTGTTTTTT
TRBJ1-3 | TRBV11-2 | - | - | CASRLEVYSSGNTIYF | TGTGCCAGCAGATTGGAGGTTTATAGCTCTGGAAACACCATATATTTT
TRBJ2-3 | TRBV19 | - | - | CASSGQVRADTQYF | TGTGCCAGTAGTGGCCAAGTCCGGGCAGATACGCAGTATTTT
TRBJ1-2 | TRBV3-1/TRBV3-2 | TRBD1 | - | CASSRRDRGYTF | TGTGCCAGCAGCCGGAGGGACAGAGGCTACACCTTC
TRBJ2-3 | TRBV10-3 | TRBD2 | - | CAISELASGGSDTQYF | TGTGCCATCAGTGAGTTGGCTAGCGGGGGCTCAGATACGCAGTATTTT
TRBJ2-3 | TRBV10-2 | TRBD1 | - | CASSQGAGTQYF | TGCGCCAGCTCACAGGGGGCGGGTACGCAGTATTTT
TRBJ2-7 | TRBV5-1 | TRBD2 | - | CASSFGTSGGGAYEQYF | TGCGCCAGCAGCTTTGGTACTAGCGGGGGTGGGGCCTACGAGCAGTACTTC
TRBJ2-7 | TRBV5-1 | - | - | CASSLVVGPNSYEQYF | TGCGCCAGCAGCTTGGTAGTGGGGCCAAACTCCTACGAGCAGTACTTC
TRBJ2-1 | TRBV18 | TRBD1 | - | CASSRGQGAGSYNEQFF | TGTGCCAGCTCACGCGGACAGGGGGCGGGGTCCTACAATGAGCAGTTCTTC
TRBJ2-1 | TRBV18 | - | - | CASSASRGAQYNEQFF | TGTGCCAGCTCAGCGAGTCGGGGGGCCCAGTACAATGAGCAGTTCTTC
TRBJ2-3 | TRBV18 | TRBD1 | - | CASSPGQGAGDTQYF | TGTGCCAGCTCACCCGGACAGGGGGCAGGAGATACGCAGTATTTT
TRBJ2-4 | TRBV6-1 | - | few | CASSGAWVGLAKNIQYF | TGTGCCAGCAGTGGGGCCTGGGTAGGGCTAGCAAAAAACATTCAGTACTTC
TRBJ1-2 | TRBV11-2 | - | - | CASSAAGGSYGYGYTF | TGTGCCAGCAGCGCCGCTGGGGGGTCATACGGCTATGGCTACACCTTC